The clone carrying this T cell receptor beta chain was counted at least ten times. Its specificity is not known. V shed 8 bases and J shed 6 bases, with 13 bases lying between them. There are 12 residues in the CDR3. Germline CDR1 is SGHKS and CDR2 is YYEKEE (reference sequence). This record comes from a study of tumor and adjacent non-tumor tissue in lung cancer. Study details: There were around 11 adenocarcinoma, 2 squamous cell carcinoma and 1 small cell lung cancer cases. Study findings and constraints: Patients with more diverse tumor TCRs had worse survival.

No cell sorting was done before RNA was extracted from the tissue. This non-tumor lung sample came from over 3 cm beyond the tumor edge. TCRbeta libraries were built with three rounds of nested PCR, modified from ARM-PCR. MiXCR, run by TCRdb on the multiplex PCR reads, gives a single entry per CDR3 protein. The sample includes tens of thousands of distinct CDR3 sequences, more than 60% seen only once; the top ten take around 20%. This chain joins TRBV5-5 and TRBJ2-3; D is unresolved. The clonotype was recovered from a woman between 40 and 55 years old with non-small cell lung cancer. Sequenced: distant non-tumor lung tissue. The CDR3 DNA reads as TGTGCCAGTACCCGGGCGCGGGATACGCAGTATTTT. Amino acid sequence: CASTRARDTQYF.